This entry features one T cell receptor (beta chain) sequence. Antigen: not known. Sequenced by immunoSEQ multiplex PCR; TCRdb stores in-frame clones only, minus some. The table lists some 31,000 clones, roughly 88% of them singletons, with about 5.5% in the top ten. This sample stems from a study of T cells in tuberculosis. The study's findings and limits: Shorter CDR3-alpha in active tuberculosis partly drove smaller distances. Samples were chosen by availability of cryopreserved specimens.

The time point is: new active TB diagnosis, blood taken before or within 7 days of starting treatment. The clonotype was recovered from an adult with tuberculosis. Source: PBMCs, taken at tuberculosis diagnosis.

The CDR3 nucleotides are TGTGCCAGTAGTCCAGGGGGACACGGGTACGAGCAGTACTTC. Encoded protein: CASSPGGHGYEQYF. The V gene is TRBV19, the J gene TRBJ2-7; 7 nucleotides match TRBD1. There are 14 residues in the CDR3. J was trimmed by 4 bases and V by 5 bases; bases with no gene match: 8. Germline assignment: CDR1 LNHDA and CDR2 SQIVND (reference sequence).